The 15 T cell receptor beta chains in this list originate from one sample, sequenced in a study of regulatory T cells in long-lasting Graves disease. Time point denoted: newly diagnosed GD, antithyroid drugs for less than 3 months. PBMCs were the source of the RNA used for TCR sequencing. Library construction for TCR beta used iRepertoire HTBI primers and Arm-PCR of CDR3 regions. TCRdb fed the multiplex PCR reads into MiXCR, producing one record per CDR3 protein. Of hundreds of thousands of distinct CDR3 sequences in the sample, more than 15% are singletons; the top ten hold around 12%. These data were likewise used in another study, on T cells in Graves' hyperthyroidism and ophthalmopathy.

The sequencing here drew on peripheral blood mononuclear cells (PBMCs), taken at new diagnosis, from a patient treated with antithyroid drugs. The receptors stem from a man between 18 and 35 years old with Graves disease.

This clonotype was seen only a few times. The rearrangement uses TRBV5-1 and TRBJ1-1; perhaps TRBD1 as D (6 bases). CDR3 length: 14 residues. Trimming shortened V by 4 bases and J by 1 base, and 11 bases separated the two germline ends. Germline V CDR1 and CDR2: SGHRS, YFSETQ. The CDR3 is CASSPQDRNTEAFF. CDR3 bases: TGCGCCAGCAGCCCTCAGGACAGGAACACTGAAGCTTTCTTT.

With respect to this clonotype: This may be a read error, as it is one base from a much larger clone. The chain is built from TRBV2 and TRBJ1-5; TRBD1 is a possible D gene (5 bases). Germline loops: CDR1 SNHLY, CDR2 FYNNEI. This CDR3 spans 14 amino acids. V lost 7 bases and J 3 bases, leaving 13 bases between the germline ends. The CDR3 DNA reads as TGTGCCAGCATACCCGACAGATACAATCAGCCCCAGCATTTT. Protein: CASIPDRYNQPQHF.

The rearrangement uses TRBV5-1 and TRBJ2-1; 10 bases map to TRBD1. The CDR3 covers 15 residues. CDR1 and CDR2 from the germline V gene are SGHRS and YFSETQ. J lost 7 bases, V lost 4 bases, and 8 bases had no gene match. The CDR3 sequence: CASSRVTGGINEQFF. CDR3 DNA: TGCGCCAGCAGCCGGGTGACAGGGGGCATAAATGAGCAGTTCTTC.

This clonotype was recorded at least ten times. V usage is TRBV28 and J usage is TRBJ2-7, with TRBD1 matching over 11 bases. The CDR3 has 15 residues. Germline trimming cut 4 bases from V and 7 bases from J; bases unmatched to any gene: 9. From germline, CDR1 is MDHEN and CDR2 SYDVKM. CDR3 residues: CASSYPWTGGSEQYF. The CDR3 nucleotides are TGTGCCAGCAGTTACCCTTGGACAGGGGGCAGTGAGCAGTACTTC.

This clonotype was found many times. J is TRBJ2-7 and V is TRBV27, with TRBD2 identical over 8 bases. Germline assignment: CDR1 MNHEY and CDR2 SMNVEV (reference sequence). This CDR3 has 15 residues. Unmatched junction bases numbered 3, after V lost 0 bases and J lost 2 bases. The CDR3 nucleotides are TGTGCCAGCAGTTTATCGGAGCGGGGGCCCTACGAGCAGTACTTC. It yields the protein CASSLSERGPYEQYF.

This clonotype occurred a few times. Written as DNA, the CDR3 is TGTGCCAGCAGCCGACTCGATGTGGGGGGAGAACCCCTCGGTACGCAGTATTTT. It codes for CASSRLDVGGEPLGTQYF. This rearrangement joins TRBV9 to TRBJ2-3, with D perhaps matching TRBD2 (6 bases). Per the germline V gene, CDR1 is SGDLS and CDR2 is YYNGEE. V was trimmed by 4 bases and J by 8 bases, leaving 29 bases between them. The CDR3 is made up of 18 amino acids.

This clonotype has a count of ten or more. The chain uses TRBV20-1 and TRBJ2-1; TRBD1 might be the D (6 bases). In germline, CDR1 is DFQATT, CDR2 SNEGSKA (reference sequence). V was cut by 4 bases and J by 7 bases, with 17 bases left in between. The CDR3 is 14 residues long. The CDR3 DNA reads as TGCAGTGCTATAGATATATCCAGGGGTAATGAGCAGTTCTTC. Amino acids: CSAIDISRGNEQFF.

A few counts support this clonotype. The V gene is TRBV12-3 or TRBV12-4, the J gene TRBJ2-7; TRBD2 aligns across 7 bases. CDR3 length equals 15 residues. V trimming: 6 bases; J trimming: 0 bases; junction bases outside the gene matches: 8. The CDR3 region is CASRASGSASYEQYF. The CDR3, as DNA: TGTGCCAGCAGGGCTAGCGGTAGCGCCTCCTACGAGCAGTACTTC.

This clonotype was seen only a few times. CDR3 residues: CASSRRTSVAYNEQFF. The CDR3 nucleotides are TGTGCCAGCAGCCGTCGGACTAGCGTGGCCTACAATGAGCAGTTCTTC. This chain uses TRBV7-2 with TRBJ2-1; TRBD2 matches at 9 bases. This CDR3 is built from 16 residues. V trimming: 5 bases; J trimming: 2 bases; junction bases outside the gene matches: 7. From germline, CDR1 is SGHTA and CDR2 FQGNSA. Drawing the rest from reference TRBV7-2 and TRBJ2-1, the complete variable domain is GAGVSQSPSNKVTEKGKDVELRCDPISGHTALYWYRQSLGQGLEFLIYFQGNSAPDKSGLPSDRFSAERTGGSVSTLTIQRTQQEDSAVYLCASSRRTSVAYNEQFFGPGTRLTVL.

This clonotype was seen at least ten times. The genes are TRBV2 and TRBJ2-3, with TRBD2 matching over 8 bases. This CDR3 spans 14 amino acids. Germline trimming cut 7 bases from V and 1 base from J; bases unmatched to any gene: 4. Germline V gene lookup returns CDR1 SNHLY and CDR2 FYNNEI. This chain's CDR3 is CASTLTSGTDTQYF. CDR3 DNA sequence: TGTGCCAGCACCCTGACTAGCGGCACAGATACGCAGTATTTT.

This clonotype has a count of ten or more. The chain joins TRBV28 to TRBJ2-7, with 10 nucleotides matching TRBD2. Trimming at V came to 4 bases and at J to 5 bases, leaving 8 bases not matched to a gene. Looked up from germline, CDR1 is MDHEN and CDR2 is SYDVKM. The CDR3 runs to 15 residues. The CDR3 DNA follows: TGTGCCAGCAGTTGGACTAGCGGAGTCCTTGACGAGCAGTACTTC. Amino acid sequence: CASSWTSGVLDEQYF. The variable domain in full, with the rest retrieved from reference TRBV28 and TRBJ2-7, is DVKVTQSSRYLVKRTGEKVFLECVQDMDHENMFWYRQDPGLGLRLIYFSYDVKMKEKGDIPEGYSVSREKKERFSLILESASTNQTSMYLCASSWTSGVLDEQYFGPGTRLTVT.

This clonotype was counted many times. A junction boundary mismatches the germline segment, possibly from a read error. The chain links TRBV2 to TRBJ2-1, with a weak D call TRBD2 (6 bases). The CDR3 runs to 11 residues. Germline CDR1 reads SNHLY; CDR2 reads FYNNEI. CDR3 in DNA: TGTGCCAGCAGTGAATTGGGGACTCAGGTCTTC. Translating gives CASSELGTQVF. Combining the CDR3 with reference TRBV2 and TRBJ2-1 gives the whole variable domain EPEVTQTPSHQVTQMGQEVILRCVPISNHLYFYWYRQILGQKVEFLVSFYNNEISEKSEIFDDQFSVERPDGSNFTLKIRSTKLEDSAMYFCASSELGTQVFGPGTRLTVL.

This clonotype was detected a few times. This chain connects TRBV5-1 to TRBJ2-2; 11 bases are a match to TRBD2. Trimming took 0 bases from V and 7 from J; bases not matched to a gene: 2. CDR1 and CDR2 from the germline V gene are SGHRS and YFSETQ. The CDR3 totals 15 residues. The CDR3 nucleotides read TGCGCCAGCAGCTTGGGACTAGCGGGAAACGGGGAGCTGTTTTTT. Residues: CASSLGLAGNGELFF.

Ten or more counts support this clonotype. The chain has TRBV20-1 and TRBJ2-3; D possibly corresponds to TRBD2 (6 bases). This CDR3 is built from 14 residues. Germline loops: CDR1 DFQATT, CDR2 SNEGSKA (reference sequence). Trimming removed 3 bases from V and 1 base from J, with 11 bases in between. CDR3: CSASWDSRTDTQYF. The CDR3 nucleotides read TGCAGTGCTAGTTGGGACTCCCGCACAGATACGCAGTATTTT.

Many counts were recorded for this clonotype. This chain links TRBV30 with TRBJ1-2; no clear D. Germline CDR1 and CDR2: GTSNPN and SVGIG (reference sequence). The CDR3 has 12 residues. V lost 4 bases and J 4 bases, leaving 10 bases between the germline ends. The CDR3 nucleotides are TGTGCCTGGAACACAGCGCCCTATGGCTACACCTTC. Translation: CAWNTAPYGYTF.